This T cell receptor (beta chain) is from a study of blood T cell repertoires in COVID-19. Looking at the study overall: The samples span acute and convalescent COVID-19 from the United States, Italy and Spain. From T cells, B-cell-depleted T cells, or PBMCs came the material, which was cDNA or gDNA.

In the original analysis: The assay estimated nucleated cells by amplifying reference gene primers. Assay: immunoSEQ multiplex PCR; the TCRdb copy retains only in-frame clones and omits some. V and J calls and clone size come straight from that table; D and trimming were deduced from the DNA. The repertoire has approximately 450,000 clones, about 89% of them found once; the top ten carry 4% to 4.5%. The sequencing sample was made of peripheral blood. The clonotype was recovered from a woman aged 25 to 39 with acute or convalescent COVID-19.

The CDR3 sequence is CASSRAGATQPQHF. The CDR3 bases are TGTGCCAGCAGCCGAGCGGGGGCCACTCAGCCCCAGCATTTT. The chain carries TRBV5-6 and TRBJ1-5; a possible D gene is TRBD1 (6 bases). V lost 4 bases, J lost 6 bases, and 14 bases lay in between. The germline V gene has CDR1 SGHDT and CDR2 YYEEEE. CDR3 length equals 14 residues.